What follows is one TCR beta chain and its context. The CDR3 runs to 12 residues. Germline CDR1 reads SGHDN; CDR2 reads FVKESK. V dropped 4 bases and J dropped 12 bases, with 13 bases sitting between them. The table came from immunoSEQ multiplex PCR; TCRdb's copy has only in-frame clones and leaves some out. The data contain about 210,000 clones, around 82% of them singletons. These data come from a study of blood T cell repertoires in COVID-19. Turning to the study itself: Samples taken during acute and convalescent COVID-19 were collected in the United States, Italy and Spain. Sample material is recorded as cDNA or gDNA derived from T cells, B-cell-depleted T cells, or PBMCs.

The sequenced sample was peripheral blood. The sequence was collected from a woman aged 40 to 50 with acute or convalescent COVID-19. The chain carries TRBV14 and TRBJ2-1, with D maybe TRBD2 (6 bases). The chain's CDR3 is CASSPFPGVQFF. The CDR3 DNA follows: TGTGCCAGCAGCCCCTTCCCGGGAGTGCAGTTCTTC.